Sequencing of this T cell receptor beta chain was carried out in a study of early T cells in non-severe SARS-CoV-2 infection. Study-wide background: Bulk RNA from unsorted whole blood was sequenced; chains were unpaired. Study-level results: Lookups in VDJdb leaned toward anti-spike CD8 responses and missed private and CD4 specificities.

This clonotype has at least ten counts. What it binds is not known. Individual cDNA molecules carried attached unique molecular identifiers. One entry per CDR3 protein, called by TCRdb with MiXCR from the 5' RACE reads. This sample has around 49,000 distinct CDR3 sequences, with roughly 4.5% found just once. Trimming left V 3 bases short and J 5 bases short, with 20 bases between. This CDR3 comprises 17 residues. This receptor was identified in an adult who was a healthcare worker with PCR-confirmed SARS-CoV-2 infection or an uninfected control (not recorded which). What was sequenced was whole blood. The chain is built from TRBV12-3 or TRBV12-4 and TRBJ2-1; D is tentatively TRBD1 or TRBD2 (5 bases each). CDR3 region: CASSFPVEGRPDNEQFF. The CDR3 DNA follows: TGTGCCAGCAGTTTTCCGGTCGAGGGACGACCTGACAATGAGCAGTTCTTC.